This is a list of T cell receptor beta chains from one sample in a study of persistence of HIV-infected CD4 T cells. The table came from immunoSEQ multiplex PCR; TCRdb's copy has only in-frame clones and leaves some out. The top ten clones hold about 1.3% of a sample with roughly 35,000 clones, about nine tenths of them seen once. Their cognate antigens are unknown. The starting material was CD4+ T cells sorted from PBMCs after roughly 18-hour stimulation, obtained from a patient who received antiretroviral therapy. Source of these receptors: an adult man with HIV who was CMV-seropositive. The CDR3 runs from the conserved cysteine through the conserved F or W. The D gene is left open where the match is weak. Clone sizes are given selectively: once, few, many, or a class where the clone is expanded.

d_call clone_size j_call v_call cdr3_nt cdr3_aa
. . TRBJ2-1 TRBV2 TGTGCCAGCAGCCCTACCAGGGGGGATGAGCAGTTCTTC CASSPTRGDEQFF
. . TRBJ2-7 TRBV5-4 TGTGCCAGCAGCTTGGATGGGTCCGAGCAGTACTTC CASSLDGSEQYF
TRBD2 . TRBJ2-7 TRBV2 TGTGCCAGCGGAACCCCAGGGACTAGCGTCGACGAGCAGTACTTC CASGTPGTSVDEQYF
. . TRBJ1-1 TRBV18 TGTGCCAGCTCACCTTTGGGGACCTCGAACACTGAAGCTTTCTTT CASSPLGTSNTEAFF
TRBD2 . TRBJ2-7 TRBV7-2 TGTGCCAGCAGCCTTGATAGCGGGAGTGGCTCCTACGAGCAGTACTTC CASSLDSGSGSYEQYF
. . TRBJ2-1 TRBV9 TGTGCCAGCAGCGTAGCCTCGTTCTCCTACAATGAGCAGTTCTTC CASSVASFSYNEQFF
. . TRBJ2-7 TRBV7-8 TGTGCCAGCAGCTCCCGGTTCGAGCAGTACTTC CASSSRFEQYF
TRBD2 . TRBJ2-3 TRBV19 TGTGCCAGTAGTGGCGGGACTAGCGGTTCTCCTAGCACAGATACGCAGTATTTT CASSGGTSGSPSTDTQYF
. . TRBJ1-5 TRBV19 TGTGCCAGTACCTTATTGTCCAGGGCTTATAGCAATCAGCCCCAGCATTTT CASTLLSRAYSNQPQHF
. . TRBJ1-2 TRBV28 TGTGCCAGCAGTTCCAGATATTATGGCTACACCTTC CASSSRYYGYTF
TRBD1 few TRBJ2-7 TRBV19 TGTGCCAGCGGGACAGGTGGGCGGGAGCAGTACTTC CASGTGGREQYF
. . TRBJ2-1 TRBV27 TGTGCCAGCAGTTTGTTCAATAGGGGCCACAATGAGCAGTTCTTC CASSLFNRGHNEQFF
TRBD2 . TRBJ2-7 TRBV18 TGTGCCAGCTCACCACAAGGTAGCGGGGTCCCCTACGAGCAGTACTTC CASSPQGSGVPYEQYF
TRBD1 . TRBJ1-4 TRBV2 TGTGCCAGCAGCTCCGGGACAGGGGAGGAAAAACTGTTTTTT CASSSGTGEEKLFF
. . TRBJ1-3 TRBV6-5 TGTGCCAGCAGTTATCGGGACCTCAACTCTGGAAACACCATATATTTT CASSYRDLNSGNTIYF
. . TRBJ2-1 TRBV20-1 TGCAGTGCTAGTAGGGGGCGGCGGGGAGTCTCCTACAATGAGCAGTTCTTC CSASRGRRGVSYNEQFF
. . TRBJ1-1 TRBV5-1 TGCGCCAGCAGCTTCGACAGGTCCAACACTGAAGCTTTCTTT CASSFDRSNTEAFF
TRBD1 . TRBJ2-7 TRBV10-3 TGTGCCATCAGGGGGACAGGGTCCTCCTACGAGCAGTACTTC CAIRGTGSSYEQYF
. once TRBJ1-6 TRBV27 TGTGCCAGCAGTGGGACGGAGGGTAATTCACCCCTCCACTTT CASSGTEGNSPLHF
. . TRBJ1-1 TRBV3-1/TRBV3-2 TGTGCCAGCAGCCCCCGGGACGGACTGAACACTGAAGCTTTCTTT CASSPRDGLNTEAFF
. . TRBJ2-1 TRBV11-3 TGTGCCAGCAGCTTAACCGGTGAGCAGTTCTTC CASSLTGEQFF
. . TRBJ2-6 TRBV18 TGTGCCAGCTCACAGGACGGACCAGCATCAGGGGCCAACGTCCTGACTTTC CASSQDGPASGANVLTF
. . TRBJ1-1 TRBV27 TGTGCCAGCAGTTTTACCGGGGGACTCAACCAAAGACTGAACACTGAAGCTTTCTTT CASSFTGGLNQRLNTEAFF
. . TRBJ2-3 TRBV10-3 TGTGCCATCACCCAGGGGGGAAGCACAGATACGCAGTATTTT CAITQGGSTDTQYF
TRBD2 . TRBJ2-7 TRBV29-1 TGCAGCGCCCAGGGACTAGCGGGAGGTAGGAACGAGCAGTACTTC CSAQGLAGGRNEQYF
TRBD1 . TRBJ2-7 TRBV3-1/TRBV3-2 TGTGCCAGCAGCCGACCCGGGACAGGGGTCGAGCAGTACTTC CASSRPGTGVEQYF
. . TRBJ1-2 TRBV6-5 TGTGCCAGCAGCCAAGGTTCTAACTATGGCTACACCTTC CASSQGSNYGYTF
TRBD2 . TRBJ2-2 TRBV19 TGTGCCAGTCGACTAGCGGACAACACCGGGGAGCTGTTTTTT CASRLADNTGELFF
. once TRBJ2-7 TRBV5-1 TGCGCCAGCAGCTTGGGCCAGGGTATCTCCTACGAGCAGTACTTC CASSLGQGISYEQYF
TRBD1 . TRBJ2-1 TRBV28 TGTGCCAGCAGAAGGGACAGGGTTCCCGAGCAGTTCTTC CASRRDRVPEQFF
. . TRBJ1-5 TRBV7-9 TGTGCCAGCAGCTTAGGAGGGGCTAGGAATCAGCCCCAGCATTTT CASSLGGARNQPQHF
TRBD2 once TRBJ2-1 TRBV5-5 TGTGCCAGCCTCGCTGGGGGGGGGAGTGAGCAGTTCTTC CASLAGGGSEQFF
TRBD1 . TRBJ2-2 TRBV7-2 TGTGCCAGCAGCGCAAGACAGGGGGGGAACACCGGGGAGCTGTTTTTT CASSARQGGNTGELFF
. . TRBJ1-5 TRBV6-1 TGTGCCAGCAGTGATCAACGGCCCCAGCATTTT CASSDQRPQHF
. . TRBJ1-1 TRBV11-3 TGTGCCAGCAGCTTTGGGGGAAACACTGAAGCTTTCTTT CASSFGGNTEAFF
. . TRBJ1-2 TRBV15 TGTGCCACCAGCAGAGACCGGGGGGGGCGTAACTATGGCTACACCTTC CATSRDRGGRNYGYTF
. . TRBJ2-6 TRBV18 TGTGCCAGCTCACCAATCCCATTGCCAAGTGGGGCCAACGTCCTGACTTTC CASSPIPLPSGANVLTF
. . TRBJ2-7 TRBV7-2 TGTGCCAGCAGCCTCAGGGGTCTAGAGGCCGACGAGCAGTACTTC CASSLRGLEADEQYF
. . TRBJ1-2 TRBV5-5 TGTGCCAGCAGCACGGGTGGGGACTATGGCTACACCTTC CASSTGGDYGYTF
. . TRBJ1-1 TRBV6-5 TGTGCCAGCAGTTACGTTGGAATAGGGGGAAGAACTGAAGCTTTCTTT CASSYVGIGGRTEAFF
TRBD2 . TRBJ2-3 TRBV18 TGTGCCAGCTCACCACCGGCGGTCCTAGCGGGAGGGCGGAGAGATACGCAGTATTTT CASSPPAVLAGGRRDTQYF
TRBD2 . TRBJ2-2 TRBV29-1 TGCAGCGCTAAGACTAGCGGGAACACCGGGGAGCTGTTTTTT CSAKTSGNTGELFF
. . TRBJ1-5 TRBV2 TGTGCCAGCAGTGCGCTGGATAAAAAAGGCAGCAATCAGCCCCAGCATTTT CASSALDKKGSNQPQHF
TRBD1 few TRBJ1-3 TRBV25-1 TGTGCCAGCAGTGATAGACAGGGACTATCTGGAAACACCATATATTTT CASSDRQGLSGNTIYF
. . TRBJ2-3 TRBV24-1 TGTGCCACCAGTTCAAGGGATACGCAGTATTTT CATSSRDTQYF
. . TRBJ1-2 TRBV15 TGTGCCACCAGCAGCGAAGGACGGAGGTCTTATGGCTACACCTTC CATSSEGRRSYGYTF
. . TRBJ1-5 TRBV9 TGTGCCAGCAGCGTAAAGGAGGACGGGCAGCCCCAGCATTTT CASSVKEDGQPQHF
TRBD2 . TRBJ2-5 TRBV12-3/TRBV12-4 TGTGCCAGCAGGGGACTACAAGAGACCCAGTACTTC CASRGLQETQYF
. . TRBJ1-2 TRBV6-5 TGTGCCAGCACTAGTGAGGGTGCCTATGGCTACACCTTC CASTSEGAYGYTF
. . TRBJ1-2 TRBV15 TGTGCCACCAGCAGAGATCTAGGGATTCCTAACTATGGCTACACCTTC CATSRDLGIPNYGYTF
. . TRBJ1-6 TRBV6-5 TGTGCCAGCAGTTACGACAGCTCCTATAATTCACCCCTCCACTTT CASSYDSSYNSPLHF
. . TRBJ2-1 TRBV6-4 TGTGCCAGCAGTGTATCTGGCTACAATGAGCAGTTCTTC CASSVSGYNEQFF